These 15 T cell receptor beta chains share one sample of origin, sequenced in a study of patients and donors after allogeneic stem cell transplantation. TCRdb recomputed calls from the RT-PCR reads with MiXCR, one row per CDR3 protein. Of 390,000 or so distinct CDR3 sequences listed, roughly 17% are singletons. Sequences were obtained from blood, either unsorted or a sorted T cell fraction (not recorded which). The receptors originated from a human donor who was either an allogeneic HSCT recipient or a stem cell or donor lymphocyte infusion donor (not recorded which). It is not recorded whose cells these are; they may come from a transplant donor.

This clonotype turned up a few times. The chain is built from TRBV7-3 and TRBJ2-7; tentatively, D is TRBD2 (5 bases). From germline, CDR1 is SGHTA and CDR2 FQGTGA. Trimming cost V 5 bases and J 3 bases, with 11 bases left between them. This CDR3 has 13 residues. CDR3: CASSLIGGYEQYF. The CDR3 coding sequence is TGTGCCAGCAGCCTAATAGGAGGCTACGAGCAGTACTTC.

This clonotype was seen ten or more times. J is TRBJ1-5 and V is TRBV28, with 9 positions matching TRBD1. This CDR3 region has 19 residues. Germline lookup yields CDR1 MDHEN and CDR2 SYDVKM. J gave up 0 bases and V 8 bases, and 17 bases lay outside the gene matches. In DNA, the CDR3 is TGTGCCAGCGGGCAGGGTCCTGACAGGGGGTCAGATAGCAATCAGCCCCAGCATTTT. Amino acids: CASGQGPDRGSDSNQPQHF.

CDR3 residues: CASSQDSGMTAMNTEAFF. For the CDR3, the DNA is TGTGCCAGCAGCCAAGATTCGGGTATGACGGCTATGAACACTGAAGCTTTCTTT. The V and J genes are TRBV14 and TRBJ1-1; no firm D call. V lost 0 bases, J lost 0 bases, and 17 bases lay in between. Looked up from germline, CDR1 is SGHDN and CDR2 is FVKESK. The CDR3 length is 18 residues.

J is TRBJ2-1 and V is TRBV20-1; D gene unclear. The germline V gene encodes CDR1 DFQATT and CDR2 SNEGSKA (reference sequence). The V and J ends lost 3 bases and 0 bases respectively, with 15 bases between them. This CDR3 spans 16 amino acids. The chain's CDR3 is CSASPQDEFSYNEQFF. In nucleotides, the CDR3 is TGCAGTGCTAGCCCCCAGGATGAGTTCTCCTACAATGAGCAGTTCTTC.

The chain is built from TRBV20-1 and TRBJ2-5, with 14 bases lining up with TRBD2. V dropped 3 bases and J dropped 4; count of bases not matched to a gene: 4. In germline, CDR1 is DFQATT, CDR2 SNEGSKA (reference sequence). This CDR3 comprises 15 residues. This chain's CDR3 is CSARGGLAGGETQYF. CDR3 nucleotide sequence: TGCAGTGCTAGGGGAGGACTAGCGGGGGGAGAGACCCAGTACTTC.

The V call is TRBV5-5, the J call TRBJ2-6; 9 bases agree with TRBD1. CDR1 and CDR2 (germline): SGHKS, YYEKEE (reference sequence). Unmatched junction bases numbered 6, after V lost 2 bases and J lost 0 bases. This CDR3 is built from 18 residues. The CDR3 coding sequence is TGTGCCAGCAGCTTTGGGAACAGGGGGCCCTCTGGGGCCAACGTCCTGACTTTC. Protein: CASSFGNRGPSGANVLTF. The full variable domain, with the rest looked up from reference TRBV5-5 and TRBJ2-6, is DAGVTQSPTHLIKTRGQQVTLRCSPISGHKSVSWYQQVLGQGPQFIFQYYEKEERGRGNFPDRFSARQFPNYSSELNVNALLLGDSALYLCASSFGNRGPSGANVLTFGAGSRLTVL.

The V gene is TRBV20-1, the J gene TRBJ2-2, with TRBD1 matching over 8 bases. The length of the CDR3 is 17 residues. Germline CDR1 DFQATT, CDR2 SNEGSKA (reference sequence). Trimming at V came to 6 bases and at J to 6 bases, leaving 18 bases not matched to a gene. CDR3 coding DNA: TGCAGTGCCAGGGGCCCCTCCCGGGACAGGCCCCCCGGGGAGCTGTTTTTT. Amino acid sequence: CSARGPSRDRPPGELFF.

The chain combines TRBV4-2 with TRBJ2-7, with 10 nucleotides matching TRBD2. Per the germline V gene, CDR1 is LGHNA and CDR2 is YNFKEQ. The trim removed 2 bases at V and 0 bases at J, leaving 4 bases unmatched. CDR3 length: 16 amino acids. The CDR3 here is CASSQSASGGSYEQYF. The CDR3 DNA is TGTGCCAGCAGCCAATCCGCTAGCGGGGGCTCCTACGAGCAGTACTTC.

This clonotype was counted at least ten times. J is TRBJ1-2 and V is TRBV25-1; no clear D. Germline V gene data show CDR1 as MGHDK and CDR2 as SYGVNS. CDR3 length: 13 amino acids. V lost 5 bases and J lost 5, with 12 bases in between. CDR3 nucleotides: TGTGCCAGCAGTACATTTTCGGGTTATGGCTACACCTTC. Translated, it gives CASSTFSGYGYTF.

This chain joins TRBV6-2 or TRBV6-3 and TRBJ1-5; tentatively, D is TRBD1 (6 bases). CDR3 size: 15 residues. Trimming stripped 7 bases from V and 2 bases from J, with 15 bases between. Germline loops: CDR1 MNHEY, CDR2 SVGEGT. The CDR3 is CASTTGGPGNQPQHF. The CDR3 DNA follows: TGTGCCAGCACCACGGGGGGGCCGGGCAATCAGCCCCAGCATTTT.

This clonotype has more than one count but fewer than ten. The chain joins TRBV7-9 to TRBJ2-5; D is unclear. V lost 0 bases and J 5 bases, leaving 16 bases between the germline ends. CDR3 length: 16 residues. Germline lookup yields CDR1 SEHNR and CDR2 FQNEAQ (reference sequence). In DNA, the CDR3 is TGTGCCAGCAGCTTAGCCGTACCAAGGGAAAGGGAGACCCAGTACTTC. This sequence encodes CASSLAVPRERETQYF.

This clonotype was seen only a few times. The genes are TRBV30 and TRBJ1-2, with D uncertain. Germline-derived CDR1 and CDR2 are GTSNPN and SVGIG (reference sequence). This CDR3 spans 13 amino acids. V lost 3 bases, J lost 0 bases, and 8 bases lay in between. CDR3 region: CAWRDTSNYGYTF. The CDR3 region has the DNA TGTGCCTGGAGAGACACCTCTAACTATGGCTACACCTTC.

The chain carries TRBV5-1 and TRBJ2-3, with D uncertain. Between the trimmed V and J ends, which lost 1 base and 6 bases, there was a span of 9 bases. The CDR3 is 13 residues long. Germline lookup yields CDR1 SGHRS and CDR2 YFSETQ. CDR3: CASSLTVLDTQYF. The CDR3 nucleotides are TGCGCCAGCAGCTTGACAGTGCTGGATACGCAGTATTTT.

CDR3 nucleotides: TGTGCCAGCTCGCGAGAAAGTGAGCAGTTCTTC. Translation gives CASSRESEQFF. V usage is TRBV18 and J usage is TRBJ2-1; D is unresolved. Germline V CDR1 and CDR2: KGHSH, LQKENI. The CDR3 covers 11 residues. Trimming stripped 6 bases from V and 9 bases from J, with 9 bases between.

This clonotype was detected ten times or more. V is TRBV5-1 and J is TRBJ2-3; no reliable D call. The CDR3 has 13 amino acids. Germline lookup yields CDR1 SGHRS and CDR2 YFSETQ. Trimming pared 0 bases from V and 6 bases from J, leaving 8 bases between. The CDR3 protein is CASSLVGLDTQYF. The CDR3 DNA follows: TGCGCCAGCAGCTTGGTCGGGTTGGATACGCAGTATTTT.